What follows is one T cell receptor (beta chain) and its context. A much larger clone lies one base from this, so it may be a read error. The J segment lost 6 bases and the V segment lost 4 bases, leaving 10 bases of the junction unmatched. The CDR3 has 14 amino acids. Germline CDR1 and CDR2: GTSNPN and SVGIG (reference sequence). Amplification targeted TCR beta CDR3 regions from RNA transcripts. TCR CDR3 regions were first amplified by RT-PCR with HTBI primers. TCRdb reanalysed the multiplex PCR reads using MiXCR and keeps one entry per CDR3 protein. This sample carries a few hundred thousand distinct CDR3 sequences, approximately 15% of them seen once, and the ten largest clones take approximately 30%. This specimen comes from a study of T cells in Graves' hyperthyroidism and ophthalmopathy.

The TCR comes from a woman under 40 with Graves' hyperthyroidism. Specimen: blood. The chain is built from TRBV30 and TRBJ1-1, with 8 nucleotides matching TRBD1. The CDR3 region is CAWKWDRTTSEAFF. Here the CDR3 DNA reads TGTGCCTGGAAATGGGACAGGACCACCTCTGAAGCTTTCTTT.